The sequence of this T cell receptor (beta chain) was determined in a study of T cell responses to AZD1222 COVID-19 vaccine. Background on the study: Pooling of second doses given at about 4 or about 12 weeks was done. General study points: CD4 TCRs covered the whole spike, strongest at regions 160-218 and 743-854.

On this clone itself: Its specificity is unknown.

CDR1 is SGDLS, CDR2 YYNGEE, per germline. The CDR3 is made up of 12 amino acids. Trimming removed 0 bases at V and 9 bases at J, with 7 bases between. Method: immunoSEQ multiplex PCR; TCRdb's copy keeps in-frame clones and lacks some. The sample shows roughly 150,000 clones, approximately 94% of them seen only once. The specimen was peripheral blood, collected on day 0 of AZD1222 vaccination. The rearrangement joins TRBV9 to TRBJ2-1; D gene ambiguous. The source is an adult in good health. CDR3 sequence: CASSVGWGEQFF. In DNA form, the CDR3 reads TGTGCCAGCAGCGTAGGATGGGGTGAGCAGTTCTTC.